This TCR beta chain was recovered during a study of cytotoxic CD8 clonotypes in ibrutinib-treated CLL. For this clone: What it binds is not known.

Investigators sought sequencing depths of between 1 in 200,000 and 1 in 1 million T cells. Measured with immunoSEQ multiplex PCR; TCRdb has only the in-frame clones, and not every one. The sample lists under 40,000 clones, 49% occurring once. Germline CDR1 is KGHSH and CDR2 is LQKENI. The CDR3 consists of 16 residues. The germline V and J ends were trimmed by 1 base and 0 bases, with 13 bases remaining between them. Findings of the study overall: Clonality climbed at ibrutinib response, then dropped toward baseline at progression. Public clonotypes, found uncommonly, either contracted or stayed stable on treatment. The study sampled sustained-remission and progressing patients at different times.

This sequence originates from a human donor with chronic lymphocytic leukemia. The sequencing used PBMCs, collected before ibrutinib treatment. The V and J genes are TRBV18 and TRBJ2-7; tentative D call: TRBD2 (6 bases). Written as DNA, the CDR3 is TGTGCCAGCTCACCACTGAGTCGGGGGAACTCCTACGAGCAGTACTTC. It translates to CASSPLSRGNSYEQYF.